A selection of T cell receptor beta chains follows, all from one sample in a study of cytomegalovirus exposure and HLA in healthy donors. Assay: immunoSEQ multiplex PCR; the TCRdb copy retains only in-frame clones and omits some. The repertoire holds about 140,000 clones, with over 70% as singletons. Input material: PBMCs. These receptors were obtained from a woman in her forties in good health and CMV-seronegative. The CDR3 runs from the conserved cysteine through the conserved F or W. The D gene is left open where the match is weak. Size is stated for part of the rows, as once, few or many counts, or as a class when the clone is expanded.

d_call clone_size j_call v_call cdr3_nt cdr3_aa
- - TRBJ1-1 TRBV6-5 TGTGCCAGCAGCCGCCGACAGGAGAACACTGAAGCTTTCTTT CASSRRQENTEAFF
- once TRBJ1-4 TRBV7-2 TGTGCCAGCAGCTTAGACAGGGATCATGAAAAACTGTTTTTT CASSLDRDHEKLFF
- - TRBJ2-5 TRBV7-9 TGTGCCAGCACCCGAGGGGGAGTAGAGACCCAGTACTTC CASTRGGVETQYF
- - TRBJ1-3 TRBV6-6 TGTGCCAGCGGCGGCGGAAACACCATATATTTT CASGGGNTIYF
TRBD1 - TRBJ2-4 TRBV7-2 TGTGCCAGCAGCCCGGGGACAGGGTTAGCCAAAAACATTCAGTACTTC CASSPGTGLAKNIQYF
- - TRBJ1-6 TRBV27 TGTGCCAGCAGTTTATGGCAGGGAAATTCACCCCTCCACTTT CASSLWQGNSPLHF
TRBD1 - TRBJ2-7 TRBV11-1 TGTGCCAGCAGCGGTCGGGACAGGGGAGCCTACTCCCCGTACGAGCAGTACTTC CASSGRDRGAYSPYEQYF
- - TRBJ1-6 TRBV7-8 TGTGCCAGCAGCTTAGACAATAATTCACCCCTCCACTTT CASSLDNNSPLHF
- - TRBJ1-1 TRBV4-1 TGCGCCAGCAGCCAAGATACAGCCGCTACTGAAGCTTTCTTT CASSQDTAATEAFF
- - TRBJ1-2 TRBV4-2 TGTGCCAGCAGCCAAGATTTGGTGACAGGCCGCTATGGCTACACCTTC CASSQDLVTGRYGYTF
TRBD1 few TRBJ1-2 TRBV5-1 TGCGCCAGCAGCCTCCTAGGACAGGGTGGAAATAACGGCTACACCTTC CASSLLGQGGNNGYTF
TRBD1 - TRBJ1-4 TRBV29-1 TGCAGCGTTCCCGGGACAGGGAATGAAAAACTGTTTTTT CSVPGTGNEKLFF
TRBD1 - TRBJ1-1 TRBV11-2 TGTGCCAGCAGACCGAACAGGGGGGACACTGAAGCTTTCTTT CASRPNRGDTEAFF
- - TRBJ1-2 TRBV25-1 TGTGCCAGCAGTGATCTTAGGGGAATGGGTAATGGCTACACCTTC CASSDLRGMGNGYTF
- - TRBJ1-1 TRBV19 TGTGCCAGTAGTATAGTCCCAGGAAGGAACACTGAAGCTTTCTTT CASSIVPGRNTEAFF
- - TRBJ1-1 TRBV5-8 TGTGCCAGCAGCTTGGGACAAGGGGTGGGAACTGAAGCTTTCTTT CASSLGQGVGTEAFF
- - TRBJ1-2 TRBV7-2 TGTGCCAGCAGCGTTTCGGGATTCTATGGCTACACCTTC CASSVSGFYGYTF
- - TRBJ2-7 TRBV27 TGTGCCAGCTCCCCCGCGGAGGAGCAGAAAAACGAGCAGTACTTC CASSPAEEQKNEQYF
- - TRBJ2-1 TRBV14 TGTGCCAGCAGCCCCCCCAGGACTACTTACAATGAGCAGTTCTTC CASSPPRTTYNEQFF
- - TRBJ1-1 TRBV6-1 TGTGCCAGCAGTGTCCATGGGGGGGAGAACACTGAAGCTTTCTTT CASSVHGGENTEAFF
TRBD1 - TRBJ2-7 TRBV10-1 TGCGCCAGCAGCCCCGGGACAGCCCAATCCTACGAGCAGTACTTC CASSPGTAQSYEQYF
- - TRBJ1-1 TRBV10-2 TGCGCCAGCAGTGAGTCGACTAACACTGAAGCTTTCTTT CASSESTNTEAFF
TRBD1 once TRBJ1-6 TRBV2 TGTGCCAGCAGTGATTCGACAGGGAGATCACCCCTCCACTTT CASSDSTGRSPLHF
TRBD1 - TRBJ2-7 TRBV27 TGTGCCAGCAGTTCCTCGGGACAGGGGAGGTTATTAGAGTACTTC CASSSSGQGRLLEYF